This passage covers 4 T cell receptor beta chains from one sample sequenced in a study of cytomegalovirus exposure and HLA in healthy donors. The protocol was immunoSEQ multiplex PCR, while the TCRdb copy is restricted to in-frame clones and leaves out a portion. This sample carries some 240,000 clones, 75% to 90% of them seen once, and the ten largest clones take roughly 5.7%. Sequencing was done on a sample of PBMCs. The origin of the receptors is a woman aged 18-35 years in good health and CMV-seronegative.

The gene calls are TRBV6-1 and TRBJ2-1, with a tentative D call TRBD1 (5 bases). V was shortened by 5 bases and J by 7 bases, with 6 bases between the two germline ends. Germline V CDR1 and CDR2: MNHNS, SASEGT. CDR3 length: 11 amino acids. DNA of the CDR3: TGTGCCAGCAGTCGACAGAATGAGCAGTTCTTC. Its protein is CASSRQNEQFF.

The chain has TRBV30 and TRBJ1-3; no definite D call. The germline V and J ends were trimmed by 4 bases and 2 bases, with 3 bases remaining between them. The CDR3 spans 11 residues. CDR1 is GTSNPN and CDR2 is SVGIG in the germline V gene (reference sequence). CDR3 DNA: TGTGCCTGGATGACTGGAAACACCATATATTTT. Protein sequence: CAWMTGNTIYF.

This chain connects TRBV19 to TRBJ1-5; D not resolved. Germline assignment: CDR1 LNHDA and CDR2 SQIVND (reference sequence). CDR3 size: 15 residues. Between the trimmed V and J ends, which lost 4 bases and 2 bases, there was a span of 12 bases. The CDR3 spells CASSREYEGNQPQHF. In nucleotides, the CDR3 is TGTGCCAGTAGTAGGGAATATGAAGGCAATCAGCCCCAGCATTTT.

The chain recombines TRBV4-1 with TRBJ2-5; maybe TRBD2 (6 bases). Germline-derived CDR1 and CDR2 are MGHRA and YSYEKL. This CDR3 contains 16 residues. The germline V and J ends were trimmed by 0 bases and 5 bases, with 16 bases remaining between them. The CDR3 nucleotides read TGCGCCAGCAGCCAAGATTTAGCGGCCATGAGGGAGACCCAGTACTTC. This sequence encodes CASSQDLAAMRETQYF.